This T cell receptor (beta chain) was documented in a study of cytotoxic CD8 clonotypes in ibrutinib-treated CLL. Repertoires were generated with immunoSEQ multiplex PCR, while TCRdb's copy carries only in-frame clones and drops some. The sample contains about 120,000 clones, 58% of which appear only once. The CDR3 has 15 amino acids. The junction had 4 bases not matched to a gene; V was cut back by 5 bases and J by 2 bases. Germline CDR1 is SEHNR and CDR2 is FQNEAQ (reference sequence). This clone was counted between two and nine times. Its antigen is unidentified. Broader study findings: Shared public clonotypes were rare, and on treatment they either got smaller or stayed the same. Age-matched healthy donor levels were exceeded by baseline clonality, which tracked circulating CD8+ T-cell counts.

Sample: PBMCs, taken after 24 months of ibrutinib treatment. The J gene is TRBJ2-1, the V gene TRBV7-9; 9 bases line up with TRBD2. The origin of this receptor is a human donor with chronic lymphocytic leukemia. CDR3 nucleotide sequence: TGTGCCAGCAGCACTCTAGCGGGGCCCTACAATGAGCAGTTCTTC. As protein: CASSTLAGPYNEQFF.